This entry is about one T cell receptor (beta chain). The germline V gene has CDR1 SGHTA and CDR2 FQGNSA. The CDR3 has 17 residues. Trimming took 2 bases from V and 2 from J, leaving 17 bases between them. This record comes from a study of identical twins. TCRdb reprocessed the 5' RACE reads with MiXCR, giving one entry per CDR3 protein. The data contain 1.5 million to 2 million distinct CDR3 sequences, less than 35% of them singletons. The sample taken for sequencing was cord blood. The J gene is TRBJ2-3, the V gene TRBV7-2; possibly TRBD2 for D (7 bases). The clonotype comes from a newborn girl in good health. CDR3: CASSLRRGHLYTDTQYF. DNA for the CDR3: TGTGCCAGCAGCTTAAGGCGGGGGCATCTCTACACAGATACGCAGTATTTT.